One and the same sample provided the 27 T cell receptor beta chains below, sequenced in a study of cytomegalovirus exposure and HLA in healthy donors. The PCR employed 60 Vbeta primers together with 13 Jbeta primers. The method was immunoSEQ multiplex PCR; TCRdb's version includes in-frame clones alone and lacks a portion of them. Altogether 75,000 to 80,000 clones are present, around 82% being singletons, with the ten largest covering approximately 1%. Sequenced: PBMCs. The receptor source for this set is a male donor in good health and CMV-seronegative.

The chain combines TRBV10-3 with TRBJ1-3; 7 bases line up with TRBD1. Germline V gene sequence: CDR1 ENHRY, CDR2 SYGVKD. V lost 10 bases and J lost 3; bases outside the gene matches: 3. The CDR3 covers 12 residues. In DNA form, the CDR3 reads TGTGCCAGCGGGACAGATGGAAACACCATATATTTT. Its protein is CASGTDGNTIYF.

This clone was detected only once. This rearrangement joins TRBV30 to TRBJ2-5, with 10 bases lining up with TRBD1. The CDR3 covers 15 residues. Germline V CDR1 and CDR2: GTSNPN, SVGIG (reference sequence). With 2 bases clipped from V and 5 bases from J, the junction kept 8 bases outside the gene matches. The CDR3 region is CAWSRDRGSGETQYF. In DNA form, the CDR3 reads TGTGCCTGGAGTCGGGACAGGGGTTCTGGGGAGACCCAGTACTTC.

The V and J genes are TRBV28 and TRBJ2-1; 8 bases align to TRBD2. V shed 11 bases and J 0 bases; nucleotides not matched to a gene: 6. The length of the CDR3 is 14 residues. Per germline, CDR1 MDHEN and CDR2 SYDVKM. This CDR3 is CAEGAGGSYNEQFF. CDR3 nucleotide sequence: TGTGCCGAAGGGGCGGGAGGCTCCTACAATGAGCAGTTCTTC.

This chain uses TRBV2 with TRBJ2-5, with D possibly matching TRBD1 (6 bases). The J call may be mistaken, given a closer DNA end match to TRBJ2-7. This CDR3 comprises 14 residues. Per germline, CDR1 SNHLY and CDR2 FYNNEI. CDR3 in DNA: TGTGCCAGCAGTCCTACAGGGAGCTCCTACGAGCAGTACTTC. Its protein product is CASSPTGSSYEQYF.

This clone was counted a few times. The V call is TRBV6-5, the J call TRBJ1-1; D ambiguous. V gave up 4 bases and J gave up 2 bases, with 17 bases separating them. From germline, CDR1 is MNHEY and CDR2 SVGAGI. The CDR3 covers 16 residues. The CDR3 DNA reads as TGTGCCAGCAGTTCGGCCTCGGGAAATCTAAACACTGAAGCTTTCTTT. Protein: CASSSASGNLNTEAFF.

The V and J genes are TRBV7-8 and TRBJ2-7, with TRBD2 matching 10 bases. CDR1 and CDR2 from the germline V gene are SGHVS and FQNEAQ. The V and J ends lost 0 bases and 0 bases, in that order; junction bases with no gene match: 8. The CDR3 is made up of 18 amino acids. The CDR3 region has the DNA TGTGCCAGCAGCTTAGCGCTTGGTAGCGGGGGGCGCTCCTACGAGCAGTACTTC. This sequence encodes CASSLALGSGGRSYEQYF.

The chain couples TRBV7-8 to TRBJ2-7; TRBD2 aligns across 9 bases. Germline lookup yields CDR1 SGHVS and CDR2 FQNEAQ. This CDR3 region has 15 residues. V dropped 7 bases and J dropped 0; count of bases not matched to a gene: 7. The CDR3 spells CASTRGLANSYEQYF. CDR3 DNA: TGTGCCAGCACCCGGGGACTAGCCAACTCCTACGAGCAGTACTTC.

CDR3 residues: CASSIVAGSNQPQHF. The CDR3 region has the DNA TGTGCCAGTAGTATAGTAGCTGGTAGCAATCAGCCCCAGCATTTT. This sequence joins TRBV19 and TRBJ1-5; unclear D gene. In germline, CDR1 is LNHDA, CDR2 SQIVND (reference sequence). With 1 base removed from V and 0 bases from J, the gap between germline ends came to 7 bases. This CDR3 has 15 residues.

As to this clone: Mismatch with germline at one junction end may stem from a read error. Other DNA sequences in this specimen translate into the identical CDR3. The genes are TRBV9 and TRBJ1-6; the match to TRBD1 covers 7 bases. This CDR3 has 13 amino acids. Germline-derived CDR1 and CDR2 are SGDLS and YYNGEE. DNA for the CDR3: TGTGCCAGCAGCGTAGGGGACAGATCACCCCTTCACTTT. The encoded protein is CASSVGDRSPLHF.

The chain links TRBV28 to TRBJ1-3; the D gene is possibly TRBD1 (5 bases). Trimming cost V 5 bases and J 7 bases, with 15 bases left between them. This CDR3 is 14 amino acids long. Germline V lookup: CDR1 MDHEN, CDR2 SYDVKM. CDR3 loop: CASSGAGIENTIYF. The CDR3 bases are TGTGCCAGCAGTGGCGCAGGGATTGAGAACACCATATATTTT.

The sample holds one count of this clone. The chain combines TRBV19 with TRBJ1-1; a weak D match, TRBD1 (5 bases). Germline lookup yields CDR1 LNHDA and CDR2 SQIVND (reference sequence). The V and J ends lost 5 bases and 7 bases respectively, with 8 bases between them. The length of the CDR3 is 11 residues. CDR3 loop: CASSGTIEAFF. For the CDR3, the DNA is TGTGCCAGTAGTGGGACTATTGAAGCTTTCTTT. Based on the CDR3 plus reference TRBV19 and TRBJ1-1, the full variable domain is DGGITQSPKYLFRKEGQNVTLSCEQNLNHDAMYWYRQDPGQGLRLIYYSQIVNDFQKGDIAEGYSVSREKKESFPLTVTSAQKNPTAFYLCASSGTIEAFFGQGTRLTVV.

The chain carries TRBV7-9 and TRBJ2-1, with D possibly TRBD2 on 5 matching bases. The V and J ends lost 1 base and 9 bases respectively, with 13 bases between them. This CDR3 comprises 14 residues. The germline V gene has CDR1 SEHNR and CDR2 FQNEAQ (reference sequence). CDR3: CASSLVVSEGEQFF. Here the CDR3 DNA reads TGTGCCAGCAGCTTAGTGGTTAGCGAGGGTGAGCAGTTCTTC.

The chain links TRBV7-2 to TRBJ1-2; no clear D. Trimming pared 5 bases from V and 5 bases from J, leaving 12 bases between. The germline V gene has CDR1 SGHTA and CDR2 FQGNSA. CDR3 length: 13 residues. As DNA, the CDR3 is TGTGCCAGCAGCCGCGGGCAGAATTATGGCTACACCTTC. Translated, it gives CASSRGQNYGYTF.

The V and J genes are TRBV7-2 and TRBJ1-4; no firm D call. The germline V and J ends were trimmed by 3 bases and 2 bases, with 7 bases remaining between them. The CDR3 consists of 14 residues. Germline CDR1 and CDR2: SGHTA and FQGNSA. Here the CDR3 reads CASSLAGTNEKLFF. The CDR3 coding sequence is TGTGCCAGCAGCTTGGCCGGGACTAATGAAAAACTGTTTTTT.

This clone has a handful of counts. V usage is TRBV5-4 and J usage is TRBJ1-1; 9 bases align to TRBD1. V lost 4 bases to trimming and J lost 3 bases; unmatched junction nucleotides: 4. Germline V CDR1 and CDR2: SGHNT, YYREEE (reference sequence). The CDR3 is made up of 14 amino acids. This CDR3 reads CASSPDRGDTEAFF. CDR3 sequence (DNA): TGTGCCAGCAGCCCCGACAGGGGGGACACTGAAGCTTTCTTT.

The chain combines TRBV7-3 with TRBJ1-2; 8 bases agree with TRBD1. The ends lost 5 bases at V and 0 bases at J; junction bases unmatched: 5. Germline V gives CDR1 SGHTA, CDR2 FQGTGA. The CDR3 loop spans 15 amino acids. CDR3 sequence reads: CASSPGTGSNYGYTF. In DNA, the CDR3 is TGTGCCAGCAGCCCCGGGACAGGCTCTAACTATGGCTACACCTTC.

This chain links TRBV9 with TRBJ1-3; 8 bases agree with TRBD1. Unmatched junction bases numbered 9, after V lost 4 bases and J lost 3 bases. This CDR3 is built from 16 residues. CDR1 SGDLS and CDR2 YYNGEE come from the germline V gene. The CDR3 DNA reads TGTGCCAGCAGCCCCGAAGACAGGGGTTATGGAAACACCATATATTTT. It is translated as CASSPEDRGYGNTIYF.

The J gene is TRBJ1-2, the V gene TRBV2; D is uncertain. This CDR3 contains 14 residues. Trimming shortened V by 3 bases and J by 0 bases, and 8 bases separated the two germline ends. The germline gives CDR1 SNHLY, CDR2 FYNNEI. The CDR3 sequence: CASSDMSSNYGYTF. The CDR3, as DNA: TGTGCCAGCAGTGATATGTCGTCTAACTATGGCTACACCTTC. Full variable domain (outside the CDR3, taken from reference TRBV2 and TRBJ1-2): EPEVTQTPSHQVTQMGQEVILRCVPISNHLYFYWYRQILGQKVEFLVSFYNNEISEKSEIFDDQFSVERPDGSNFTLKIRSTKLEDSAMYFCASSDMSSNYGYTFGSGTRLTVV.

The chain carries TRBV5-1 and TRBJ1-3; D remains unclear. The V end lost 0 bases, the J end lost 8 bases, and 12 bases lay between the germline ends. Per germline, CDR1 SGHRS and CDR2 YFSETQ. The CDR3 runs 14 residues. The CDR3 is CASSLELKGDTIYF. The CDR3 nucleotides read TGCGCCAGCAGCTTGGAACTGAAGGGAGACACCATATATTTT.

V is TRBV6-5 and J is TRBJ2-2; D unresolved. V was cut by 5 bases and J by 1 base, with 2 bases left in between. Germline loops: CDR1 MNHEY, CDR2 SVGAGI. This CDR3 comprises 12 residues. DNA for the CDR3: TGTGCCAGCAGTCGGAACACCGGGGAGCTGTTTTTT. This encodes CASSRNTGELFF.

CDR3 DNA: TGTGCCAGCAGCTCACTAGCGGGCGAGTCCTACGAGCAGTACTTC. Encoded protein: CASSSLAGESYEQYF. J is TRBJ2-7 and V is TRBV7-8; 9 bases align to TRBD2. J gave up 1 base and V 4 bases, and 5 bases lay outside the gene matches. Germline V gives CDR1 SGHVS, CDR2 FQNEAQ. The CDR3 is made up of 15 amino acids.

The CDR3 loop reads CASSLDLSNYGYTF. CDR3 coding DNA: TGCGCCAGCAGCTTGGACTTGTCTAACTATGGCTACACCTTC. The chain links TRBV5-1 to TRBJ1-2; D gene unclear. Germline-derived CDR1 and CDR2 are SGHRS and YFSETQ. Trimming pared 0 bases from V and 0 bases from J, leaving 6 bases between. This CDR3 contains 14 residues.

This clone was recorded once. J is TRBJ2-7 and V is TRBV7-9; 12 bases are a match to TRBD2. The CDR3 has 17 amino acids. Germline values: CDR1 SEHNR, CDR2 FQNEAQ (reference sequence). The V gene end was trimmed by 2 bases and the J gene end by 6 bases; junction bases not matched to a gene: 11. The CDR3 region has the DNA TGTGCCAGCAGCTTATTTCGACTAGCGGGAGTTTTGGGCGAGCAGTACTTC. Translated: CASSLFRLAGVLGEQYF.

As concerns this clone: Other DNA sequences in the same sample also yield this CDR3. V and J are TRBV7-2 and TRBJ1-1; D is unresolved. This CDR3 region has 13 residues. V lost 2 bases and J 1 base, leaving 5 bases between the germline ends. Germline CDR1 and CDR2: SGHTA and FQGNSA. The CDR3 spells CASSLTENTEAFF. In DNA, the CDR3 is TGTGCCAGCAGCTTAACTGAGAACACTGAAGCTTTCTTT.

This chain joins TRBV5-1 and TRBJ2-7; 14 bases are shared with TRBD2. The CDR3 length is 17 residues. V shed 0 bases, J shed 0 bases, and the junction held 2 bases outside the gene matches. Germline CDR1 SGHRS, CDR2 YFSETQ. This CDR3 is CASSLGLAGGTSYEQYF. In DNA form, the CDR3 reads TGCGCCAGCAGCTTGGGACTAGCGGGAGGGACCTCCTACGAGCAGTACTTC.

This sequence joins TRBV7-2 and TRBJ2-5, with 11 bases matching TRBD2. After removal of 3 bases from V and 4 bases from J, the junction contained 4 bases not matched to a gene. The CDR3 runs 15 residues. Germline loops: CDR1 SGHTA, CDR2 FQGNSA. The CDR3 nucleotides read TGTGCCAGCAGCTTCCGGCTAGCGGGGGGAGAGACCCAGTACTTC. As protein: CASSFRLAGGETQYF. Full variable domain (remainder filled in from reference TRBV7-2 and TRBJ2-5): GAGVSQSPSNKVTEKGKDVELRCDPISGHTALYWYRQSLGQGLEFLIYFQGNSAPDKSGLPSDRFSAERTGGSVSTLTIQRTQQEDSAVYLCASSFRLAGGETQYFGPGTRLLVL.

About this clone: The junction departs from germline at one end; a sequencing error may be responsible. This chain links TRBV5-6 with TRBJ1-6, with D hard to call. Germline V CDR1 and CDR2: SGHDT, YYEEEE. The CDR3 contains 14 residues. The DNA of the CDR3 is TGTGCCAGCAGCTTGCAGGCGGGAAATTCACCCCTCAACTTT. It is translated as CASSLQAGNSPLNF.